A selection of T cell receptor beta chains follows, all from one sample in a study of blood T cell repertoires in COVID-19. TCRdb's copy holds only in-frame clones and misses some; the assay was immunoSEQ multiplex PCR. Counted here are about 250,000 clones, roughly nine tenths occurring once; the ten biggest clones make up around 4.6%. Input material: peripheral blood. Source of these receptors: a middle-aged woman who had recovered from COVID-19. Both conserved end residues are part of each CDR3. A D gene is named only where the DNA matches it firmly. Part of the rows lack a size; the others show once, few, many or a class for expanded clones.

V	size	D	J	CDR3	DNA
TRBV7-6	-	-	TRBJ2-3	CASSLSWDSGTDTQYF	TGTGCCAGCAGCTTAAGTTGGGACTCGGGCACAGATACGCAGTATTTT
TRBV21-1	-	-	TRBJ1-1	CASSKREVCTEAFF	TGTGCCAGCAGCAAACGAGAAGTCTGCACTGAAGCTTTCTTT
TRBV10-3	-	-	TRBJ1-2	CAISETETIYGYTF	TGTGCCATCAGTGAGACTGAAACGATCTATGGCTACACCTTC
TRBV9	-	TRBD2	TRBJ2-3	CASSVGSFVSSGGTDTQYF	TGTGCCAGCAGCGTAGGGTCGTTTGTTTCGAGCGGGGGCACAGATACGCAGTATTTT
TRBV10-2	-	-	TRBJ1-5	CASSVRNLQPQHF	TGCGCCAGCAGTGTCCGAAACTTGCAGCCCCAGCATTTT
TRBV19	once	-	TRBJ1-6	CASSIGGVSYNSPLHF	TGTGCCAGTAGTATCGGAGGGGTTTCCTATAATTCACCCCTCCACTTT
TRBV14	few	TRBD1	TRBJ2-1	CASSQVDRGNEQFF	TGTGCCAGCAGCCAAGTGGACAGGGGCAATGAGCAGTTCTTC
TRBV28	once	TRBD1	TRBJ2-1	CASSSSGRGLMNEQFF	TGTGCCAGCAGTTCCTCCGGCAGGGGGCTTATGAATGAGCAGTTCTTC
TRBV19	-	-	TRBJ2-6	CASTVSSGANVLTF	TGTGCCAGTACCGTGAGCTCTGGGGCCAACGTCCTGACTTTC
TRBV3-1/TRBV3-2	-	TRBD1	TRBJ2-2	CASSHPQGAGGELFF	TGTGCCAGCAGCCACCCCCAGGGGGCCGGCGGGGAGCTGTTTTTT
TRBV4-1	-	TRBD1	TRBJ1-2	CASSRTTGGSYGYTF	TGCGCCAGCAGCCGAACTACAGGGGGAAGCTATGGCTACACCTTC
TRBV5-4	-	-	TRBJ2-5	CASSLQETQYF	TGTGCCAGCAGCCTCCAGGAGACCCAGTACTTC
TRBV9	-	-	TRBJ2-1	CASSPLARSGNHNEQFF	TGTGCCAGCAGCCCCCTGGCGAGGAGTGGTAACCACAATGAGCAGTTCTTC
TRBV2	-	TRBD2	TRBJ2-4	CASSPQGWRGLVSF	TGTGCCAGCAGCCCCCAGGGCTGGAGAGGACTAGTAAGCTTC
TRBV7-2	-	TRBD2	TRBJ2-1	CASSLGLGYNEQFF	TGTGCCAGCAGCTTGGGACTAGGCTACAATGAGCAGTTCTTC
TRBV28	-	-	TRBJ1-1	CASSSTGNTEAFF	TGTGCCAGCAGTTCGACAGGGAACACTGAAGCTTTCTTT
TRBV19	-	-	TRBJ2-3	CASSIGLTSDTQYF	TGTGCCAGTAGTATTGGGTTGACTTCAGATACGCAGTATTTT
TRBV29-1	-	TRBD1	TRBJ1-2	CSVEKGAVGYTF	TGCAGCGTTGAAAAGGGGGCGGTGGGCTACACCTTC
TRBV2	few	TRBD1	TRBJ1-6	CASSARDRARPLHF	TGTGCCAGCAGTGCCCGGGACAGGGCCCGACCCCTCCACTTT
TRBV7-2	once	TRBD2	TRBJ2-2	CASRIGLAGFANTGELFF	TGTGCCAGCAGAATTGGACTAGCGGGATTCGCGAACACCGGGGAGCTGTTTTTT
TRBV6-1	-	TRBD1	TRBJ1-2	CASSENQGADYGYTF	TGTGCCAGCAGTGAGAACCAGGGGGCTGACTATGGCTACACCTTC
TRBV25-1	-	TRBD2	TRBJ2-2	CASSGGLAGSPGELFF	TGTGCCAGCAGTGGAGGACTAGCGGGGTCTCCAGGGGAGCTGTTTTTT
TRBV18	-	TRBD1	TRBJ1-4	CASSPVAGGPSTNEKLFF	TGTGCCAGCTCACCGGTGGCAGGGGGCCCGTCAACTAATGAAAAACTGTTTTTT
TRBV13	-	-	TRBJ2-1	CASSFGQVGNEQFF	TGTGCCAGCAGCTTTGGGCAGGTCGGAAATGAGCAGTTCTTC
TRBV7-9	-	TRBD1	TRBJ1-6	CASSQPGTGVSPLHF	TGTGCCAGCAGCCAACCCGGGACAGGGGTATCACCCCTCCACTTT
TRBV4-1	-	-	TRBJ2-7	CASSRPAATRGEQYF	TGCGCCAGCAGCCGGCCAGCAGCCACACGAGGCGAGCAGTACTTC
TRBV5-1	once	-	TRBJ2-3	CASPDSSTDTQYF	TGCGCCAGCCCAGACTCTAGCACAGATACGCAGTATTTT
TRBV19	-	-	TRBJ1-1	CASSTGDTEAFF	TGTGCCAGTAGTACAGGGGACACTGAAGCTTTCTTT
TRBV7-9	-	-	TRBJ1-4	CASSSLGGNEKLFF	TGTGCCAGCAGCTCCCTTGGGGGGAATGAAAAACTGTTTTTT
TRBV15	-	-	TRBJ1-1	CATSRDRGSYTEAFF	TGTGCCACCAGCAGAGACCGGGGGTCATACACTGAAGCTTTCTTT
TRBV21-1	-	-	TRBJ1-2	CASTTPGESYGYTF	TGTGCCAGCACTACGCCCGGGGAGAGCTATGGCTACACCTTC
TRBV28	-	-	TRBJ1-2	CASSLLTGNYGYTF	TGTGCCAGCAGTTTATTGACGGGGAACTATGGCTACACCTTC
TRBV7-2	once	-	TRBJ1-4	CASSPGRARGEKLFF	TGTGCCAGCAGCCCCGGGAGGGCAAGAGGTGAAAAACTGTTTTTT
TRBV19	-	-	TRBJ1-2	CASRGDKNYGYTF	TGTGCCAGTAGGGGGGACAAGAACTATGGCTACACCTTC
TRBV5-1	-	TRBD2	TRBJ2-1	CASSLVSGAYNEQFF	TGCGCCAGCAGCTTGGTAAGCGGGGCCTACAATGAGCAGTTCTTC
TRBV7-9	-	TRBD2	TRBJ2-1	CASSRGTSYGNEQFF	TGTGCCAGCAGCCGAGGGACTAGCTACGGGAATGAGCAGTTCTTC
TRBV6-6	-	TRBD2	TRBJ2-7	CASSPLHATSGDLEQYF	TGTGCCAGCAGTCCACTACACGCGACTAGCGGGGATCTCGAGCAGTACTTC
TRBV5-1	-	-	TRBJ2-2	CASSLGLGVTGELFF	TGCGCCAGCAGCTTGGGACTAGGGGTGACCGGGGAGCTGTTTTTT
TRBV4-1	-	TRBD1	TRBJ2-3	CASSQRQGADTQYF	TGCGCCAGCAGCCAGAGACAGGGGGCAGATACGCAGTATTTT
TRBV20-1	-	TRBD2	TRBJ2-5	CSASLPSGGSETQYF	TGCAGTGCTAGTCTTCCTAGCGGGGGGTCGGAGACCCAGTACTTC
TRBV10-3	-	-	TRBJ2-1	CAISESPPGRDLF	TGTGCCATCAGTGAGTCGCCTCCGGGAAGAGACCTCTTC
TRBV5-1	-	TRBD2	TRBJ2-2	CASNGGANTGELFF	TGCGCCAGCAATGGGGGGGCGAACACCGGGGAGCTGTTTTTT
TRBV3-1/TRBV3-2	few	-	TRBJ2-3	CASSQERYSDTQYF	TGTGCCAGCAGCCAAGAGCGATATTCAGATACGCAGTATTTT
TRBV6-5	-	-	TRBJ1-3	CAAEREAGNTIYF	TGTGCCGCAGAGCGGGAGGCTGGAAACACCATATATTTT
TRBV7-9	-	-	TRBJ2-1	CASSTLRGRNNEQFF	TGTGCCAGCAGCACCCTCAGGGGGAGGAACAATGAGCAGTTCTTC
TRBV11-3	-	-	TRBJ2-1	CASSLDQGFNEQFF	TGTGCCAGCAGCTTAGATCAGGGCTTCAATGAGCAGTTCTTC
TRBV30	-	TRBD2	TRBJ2-7	CAWTVPQRGEYEQYF	TGTGCCTGGACCGTCCCCCAGCGGGGGGAGTACGAGCAGTACTTC
TRBV2	-	-	TRBJ1-5	CASRRVAGPQHF	TGTGCCAGCCGGCGGGTTGCTGGACCCCAGCATTTT
TRBV6-7	once	TRBD1	TRBJ2-1	CASSSLDREYNEQFF	TGTGCCAGCAGTTCCTTAGACAGGGAATACAATGAGCAGTTCTTC
TRBV5-1	-	TRBD2	TRBJ2-1	CASSSTSGGPLFGQFF	TGCGCCAGCAGCTCGACTAGCGGGGGGCCGCTTTTTGGGCAGTTCTTC